Listed here are 27 T cell receptor beta chains from one sample, sequenced in a study of T cells in Graves' hyperthyroidism and ophthalmopathy. Amplification targeted TCR beta CDR3 regions from RNA transcripts. The TCR CDR3 first-round RT-PCR relied on the HTBI primer set. Using its own MiXCR run on the multiplex PCR reads, TCRdb lists one record per CDR3 protein. The sample consists of hundreds of thousands of distinct CDR3 sequences, less than 25% of them appearing once. Sequenced input: blood. All receptors derive from a man aged 30 to 45 with Graves' ophthalmopathy.

This clonotype showed up many times. The rearrangement links TRBV11-2 to TRBJ2-3; 9 bases align to TRBD2. The CDR3 is 17 residues long. The V gene's germline CDR1 is SGHAT and CDR2 FQNNGV. The trim removed 0 bases at V and 2 bases at J, leaving 6 bases unmatched. This CDR3 reads CASSLDQLAGPTDTQYF. The CDR3 bases are TGTGCCAGCAGCTTAGATCAGCTAGCGGGACCCACAGATACGCAGTATTTT.

The V gene is TRBV10-2, the J gene TRBJ2-2; D is undetermined. The CDR3 is made up of 13 amino acids. The germline V and J ends were trimmed by 0 bases and 7 bases, with 6 bases remaining between them. The germline V gene encodes CDR1 WSHSY and CDR2 SAAADI. The CDR3 bases are TGCGCCAGCAGTGAGTCGACCCACGGGGAGCTGTTTTTT. This codes for CASSESTHGELFF.

This clonotype was seen repeatedly, ten times or more. The V call is TRBV28, the J call TRBJ2-1; TRBD2 matches at 7 bases. Germline lookup yields CDR1 MDHEN and CDR2 SYDVKM. There are 12 residues in the CDR3. The V and J ends lost 1 base and 10 bases, in that order; junction bases with no gene match: 1. The CDR3 loop reads CASSLYGREQFF. The CDR3 DNA reads as TGTGCCAGCAGTTTATACGGGAGGGAGCAGTTCTTC.

This clonotype was observed many times. V and J are TRBV11-2 and TRBJ1-1, with D possibly matching TRBD1 (6 bases). Germline CDR1 SGHAT, CDR2 FQNNGV. The CDR3 totals 13 residues. V lost 5 bases, J lost 11 bases, and 18 bases lay in between. Written as DNA, the CDR3 is TGTGCCAGCAGCCCGCGGGACACGTTAAAGGCTTTCTTT. Encoded protein: CASSPRDTLKAFF.

The chain joins TRBV7-9 to TRBJ2-7; TRBD2 agrees at 7 bases. V trimming: 7 bases; J trimming: 2 bases; junction bases outside the gene matches: 11. This CDR3 has 15 amino acids. Germline values: CDR1 SEHNR, CDR2 FQNEAQ (reference sequence). The CDR3, as DNA: TGTGCCAGCACCCGGGTGGGGGAGGGTCCCTACGAGCAGTACTTC. Translated, it gives CASTRVGEGPYEQYF.

This clonotype was picked up a small number of times. The chain carries TRBV6-1 and TRBJ2-5, with 12 bases fitting TRBD1. Germline CDR1 reads MNHNS; CDR2 reads SASEGT. V shed 6 bases and J 6 bases; nucleotides not matched to a gene: 8. There are 15 residues in the CDR3. The CDR3: CASSAWDRGRQTQYF. CDR3 coding DNA: TGTGCCAGCAGCGCCTGGGACAGGGGGCGGCAGACCCAGTACTTC.

This clonotype was seen only a few times. The J gene is TRBJ2-1, the V gene TRBV5-1, with 12 bases aligning to TRBD2. J was trimmed by 8 bases and V by 0 bases; bases with no gene match: 12. The CDR3 consists of 18 residues. Germline CDR1 reads SGHRS; CDR2 reads YFSETQ. In DNA, the CDR3 is TGCGCCAGCAGCTTGGGAAGAAATCTAGCGGGAGGGGGCGATGAGCAGTTCTTC. Translation gives CASSLGRNLAGGGDEQFF.

This clonotype was seen only a few times. The CDR3 region is CASSLTSGVGEQFF. The CDR3 DNA reads as TGTGCCAGCAGTTTAACTAGCGGGGTCGGTGAGCAGTTCTTC. The chain joins TRBV27 to TRBJ2-1; TRBD2 agrees at 10 bases. The V and J ends lost 2 bases and 9 bases, in that order; junction bases with no gene match: 4. Germline CDR1 and CDR2: MNHEY and SMNVEV (reference sequence). The CDR3 spans 14 residues.

This clonotype was seen only once. V gene TRBV28 combines with J gene TRBJ2-7; 9 bases map to TRBD2. The length of the CDR3 is 15 residues. Germline loops: CDR1 MDHEN, CDR2 SYDVKM. The junction had 6 bases not matched to a gene; V was cut back by 5 bases and J by 1 base. The CDR3 loop reads CASSPPSGDSYEQYF. The CDR3 nucleotides read TGTGCCAGCAGTCCTCCTAGCGGGGATTCCTACGAGCAGTACTTC. The complete variable domain, with remaining parts taken from reference TRBV28 and TRBJ2-7, reads DVKVTQSSRYLVKRTGEKVFLECVQDMDHENMFWYRQDPGLGLRLIYFSYDVKMKEKGDIPEGYSVSREKKERFSLILESASTNQTSMYLCASSPPSGDSYEQYFGPGTRLTVT.

The chain combines TRBV7-8 with TRBJ1-2; 10 bases line up with TRBD1. CDR3 length: 17 amino acids. The V and J ends lost 5 bases and 4 bases, in that order; junction bases with no gene match: 13. The germline V gene has CDR1 SGHVS and CDR2 FQNEAQ. The CDR3, as DNA: TGTGCCAGCAGCCCTACCCCCCGGGACAGGGGTTTCTATGGCTACACCTTC. Translating it yields CASSPTPRDRGFYGYTF.

The gene calls are TRBV6-5 and TRBJ2-6; TRBD2 is a possible D gene (6 bases). CDR1 is MNHEY and CDR2 is SVGAGI in the germline V gene. V was cut by 2 bases and J by 2 bases, with 25 bases left in between. CDR3 length: 21 residues. In DNA form, the CDR3 reads TGTGCCAGCAGTTACAGATGGGGAGGCAGGGTCCAGGCCCCTGGGGCCAACGTCCTGACTTTC. Translation: CASSYRWGGRVQAPGANVLTF.

J is TRBJ2-5 and V is TRBV6-5; TRBD1 is a possible D gene (6 bases). The CDR3 runs 16 residues. The ends were cut back, 0 bases at V and 3 bases at J, with 14 bases in the middle. In germline, CDR1 is MNHEY, CDR2 SVGAGI. In DNA form, the CDR3 reads TGTGCCAGCAGTTACTCAGGGTTGAGGACAGAAGAGACCCAGTACTTC. Its protein product is CASSYSGLRTEETQYF.

This clonotype was detected a few times. The V call is TRBV28, the J call TRBJ1-1; perhaps TRBD1 as D (5 bases). The CDR3 runs to 13 residues. The V end was cut by 2 bases, the J end by 6 bases, with 10 bases between. Per the germline V gene, CDR1 is MDHEN and CDR2 is SYDVKM. The CDR3: CASSLGRGPEAFF. The DNA for the CDR3 is TGTGCCAGCAGTTTAGGGAGGGGTCCTGAAGCTTTCTTT. Full variable domain (rest looked up from reference TRBV28 and TRBJ1-1): DVKVTQSSRYLVKRTGEKVFLECVQDMDHENMFWYRQDPGLGLRLIYFSYDVKMKEKGDIPEGYSVSREKKERFSLILESASTNQTSMYLCASSLGRGPEAFFGQGTRLTVV.

This chain joins TRBV20-1 and TRBJ2-5, with D hard to call. The CDR3 has 14 amino acids. The germline gives CDR1 DFQATT, CDR2 SNEGSKA (reference sequence). V was clipped by 3 bases and J by 5 bases, with 16 bases between them. For the CDR3, the DNA is TGCAGTGCTAGCCTGAGGAATAAGGAGGAGACCCAGTACTTC. Protein sequence: CSASLRNKEETQYF.

The rearrangement uses TRBV28 and TRBJ2-3; D unclear. The CDR3 length is 15 residues. In germline, CDR1 is MDHEN, CDR2 SYDVKM. Deletions cut 6 bases from V and 4 bases from J, with 17 bases between. Written as DNA, the CDR3 is TGTGCCAGCAGATCCGAACAGAGAGGCGCAGATACGCAGTATTTT. This translates into CASRSEQRGADTQYF.

This clonotype was picked up many times. V usage is TRBV7-3 and J usage is TRBJ2-6; D might be TRBD2 (5 bases). The CDR3 consists of 15 residues. Trimming took off 5 bases at V and 4 bases at J, with 12 bases between the two ends. Per the germline V gene, CDR1 is SGHTA and CDR2 is FQGTGA. CDR3 coding DNA: TGTGCCAGCAGCGCCCCGGGGAGCGGGGCCAACGTCCTGACTTTC. As protein: CASSAPGSGANVLTF.

The chain carries TRBV30 and TRBJ1-4; D remains ambiguous. V lost 0 bases, J lost 3 bases, and 8 bases lay in between. This CDR3 spans 14 amino acids. Germline V gives CDR1 GTSNPN, CDR2 SVGIG (reference sequence). The CDR3 region has the DNA TGTGCCTGGAGTGTCGGGGATCCTAATGAAAAACTGTTTTTT. This sequence encodes CAWSVGDPNEKLFF. The full variable domain, with the rest looked up from reference TRBV30 and TRBJ1-4, is SQTIHQWPATLVQPVGSPLSLECTVEGTSNPNLYWYRQAAGRGLQLLFYSVGIGQISSEVPQNLSASRPQDRQFILSSKKLLLSDSGFYLCAWSVGDPNEKLFFGSGTQLSVL.

This clonotype was recorded many times. The chain links TRBV30 to TRBJ2-2, with a weak D call TRBD1 (5 bases). The ends were cut back, 1 base at V and 1 base at J, with 10 bases in the middle. Germline CDR1 is GTSNPN and CDR2 is SVGIG (reference sequence). The CDR3 covers 15 residues. Here the CDR3 reads CAWSGATVNTGELFF. The DNA of the CDR3 is TGTGCCTGGAGTGGTGCGACAGTGAACACCGGGGAGCTGTTTTTT.

The genes are TRBV9 and TRBJ2-3, with a possible D match to TRBD2 (6 bases). Trimming stripped 4 bases from V and 6 bases from J, with 15 bases between. CDR1 is SGDLS, CDR2 YYNGEE, per germline. CDR3 length: 14 residues. This CDR3 is CASSRETRPDTQYF. In DNA, the CDR3 is TGTGCCAGCAGCCGCGAGACTAGACCCGATACGCAGTATTTT.

This clonotype was counted a few times. V usage is TRBV3-1 and J usage is TRBJ2-3; 8 nucleotides line up with TRBD2. Germline CDR1 LGHDT, CDR2 YNNKEL (reference sequence). The CDR3 runs 15 residues. V gave up 3 bases and J gave up 0 bases; unmatched junction bases: 2. The chain's CDR3 is CASSHTSGSTDTQYF. CDR3 nucleotides: TGTGCCAGCAGCCACACTAGCGGTAGCACAGATACGCAGTATTTT.

This clonotype was found many times. The CDR3 loop is CASSEVLINSPLHF. The CDR3 DNA reads as TGTGCCAGCAGTGAAGTTTTGATTAATTCACCCCTCCACTTT. V and J are TRBV2 and TRBJ1-6, with D unclear. V lost 1 base, J lost 6 bases, and 7 bases lay in between. CDR1 is SNHLY and CDR2 is FYNNEI in the germline V gene. The CDR3 extends over 14 amino acids. The full variable domain, in which reference TRBV2 and TRBJ1-6 provide the parts outside the CDR3, is EPEVTQTPSHQVTQMGQEVILRCVPISNHLYFYWYRQILGQKVEFLVSFYNNEISEKSEIFDDQFSVERPDGSNFTLKIRSTKLEDSAMYFCASSEVLINSPLHFGNGTRLTVT.

This chain links TRBV2 with TRBJ1-2; TRBD1 is a possible D gene (5 bases). The CDR3 is 12 amino acids. Looked up from germline, CDR1 is SNHLY and CDR2 is FYNNEI. Trimming cost V 8 bases and J 7 bases, with 14 bases left between them. The CDR3 protein is CASRTGGGGYTF. Written as DNA, the CDR3 is TGTGCCAGCCGGACCGGGGGTGGTGGCTACACCTTC.

This clonotype has only a few counts. The chain combines TRBV7-9 with TRBJ2-6, with 9 bases that match TRBD1. This CDR3 has 16 residues. Trimming removed 5 bases from V and 2 bases from J; junction bases left unmatched: 4. Germline assignment: CDR1 SEHNR and CDR2 FQNEAQ (reference sequence). The CDR3 nucleotides read TGTGCCAGCAGCCCGAACAGGGGGCCTGGGGCCAACGTCCTGACTTTC. Amino acid sequence: CASSPNRGPGANVLTF.

This clonotype was counted between two and nine times. The CDR3 DNA follows: TGTGCCAGCAGCCAAAAAGGGACTAGCGGGAGCCAGCAGTTCTTC. This gives the protein CASSQKGTSGSQQFF. The chain recombines TRBV3-1 with TRBJ2-1, with TRBD2 identical over 14 bases. With V trimmed by 2 bases and J by 11 bases, 5 bases remained unmatched. CDR3 length: 15 amino acids. Germline CDR1 LGHDT, CDR2 YNNKEL (reference sequence).

In this sample, this clonotype turned up many times. The CDR3 DNA reads as TGTGCCAGCAGGGGCGATAGCAATCAGCCCCAGCATTTT. Translation: CASRGDSNQPQHF. The chain recombines TRBV28 with TRBJ1-5; D is unresolved. This CDR3 spans 13 amino acids. The ends were cut back, 6 bases at V and 0 bases at J, with 6 bases in the middle. CDR1 MDHEN and CDR2 SYDVKM come from the germline V gene.

Ten or more counts support this clonotype. J is TRBJ1-1 and V is TRBV28; possibly TRBD1 for D (6 bases). CDR3 size: 15 residues. Trimming stripped 1 base from V and 3 bases from J, with 12 bases between. Germline CDR1 reads MDHEN; CDR2 reads SYDVKM. The CDR3 protein is CASSLSGGGHTEAFF. The CDR3 coding sequence is TGTGCCAGCAGTTTATCCGGGGGGGGCCACACTGAAGCTTTCTTT.

This clonotype was recorded at least ten times. This sequence joins TRBV10-3 and TRBJ2-1; D call uncertain. Deletions cut 8 bases from V and 4 bases from J, with 9 bases between. The CDR3 has 12 residues. Germline CDR1 ENHRY, CDR2 SYGVKD. CDR3 amino acids: CAIVDSYNEQFF. In nucleotides, the CDR3 is TGTGCCATCGTTGATTCGTACAATGAGCAGTTCTTC.